Here is one T cell receptor beta chain with its context. Its matching antigen is unknown. Primers included in the PCR were 60 Vbeta and 13 Jbeta primers. Methods used by the authors: Later, an analysis found about 77 million unique TCR beta chains, and about 10 million of these were shared. Method: immunoSEQ multiplex PCR; TCRdb's copy keeps in-frame clones and lacks some. The V and J calls and clone size come from that table; D and trimming were worked out from the DNA. The profile covers tens of thousands of clones, with 78% appearing a single time and approximately 4.8% taken by the ten largest. This sample is part of a study of cytomegalovirus exposure and HLA in healthy donors. The CDR3 is 15 amino acids. V was clipped by 3 bases and J by 7 bases, with 15 bases between them. Germline assignment: CDR1 MGHDK and CDR2 SYGVNS. Study outcomes and limitations: Sequencing artifact likely explains a cluster of highly shared sequence variants. What a later analysis showed was that several of the most significant clusters appeared linked to common viral pathogens.

This sequence was found in a male donor in good health and CMV-seropositive. The chain uses TRBV25-1 and TRBJ1-4; D not resolved. The specimen was PBMCs. The CDR3 here is CASSDPQPWSEKLFF. The CDR3 DNA is TGTGCCAGCAGTGATCCCCAACCTTGGAGTGAAAAACTGTTTTTT.